A single sample gave rise to the 31 T cell receptor beta chains below, sequenced in a study of spatial heterogeneity in lung cancer. TCRdb re-called the 5' RACE reads through MiXCR, storing one row per CDR3 protein. The sample carries roughly 99,000 distinct CDR3 sequences, approximately 19% recorded once. Time point noted: blood at routine non-recurrence follow-up after resection. The sample in question was PBMCs, obtained at follow-up. The source is a male donor with early-stage non-small cell lung cancer.

The gene calls are TRBV7-9 and TRBJ2-3; 8 bases agree with TRBD1. There are 18 residues in the CDR3. The germline gives CDR1 SEHNR, CDR2 FQNEAQ (reference sequence). V lost 4 bases to trimming and J lost 4 bases; unmatched junction nucleotides: 16. The CDR3 here is CASSYLPGTGQGADTQYF. As DNA, the CDR3 is TGTGCCAGCAGCTACTTACCCGGGACAGGTCAGGGCGCAGATACGCAGTATTTT.

This clonotype showed up just a few times. As DNA, the CDR3 is TGTGCCAGTAGTATAGACACAGGGAATGAAAAACTGTTTTTT. Encoded protein: CASSIDTGNEKLFF. J is TRBJ1-4 and V is TRBV19; tentatively, D is TRBD1 (6 bases). The germline V gene encodes CDR1 LNHDA and CDR2 SQIVND (reference sequence). Trimming stripped 0 bases from V and 5 bases from J, with 7 bases between. This CDR3 has 14 amino acids.

V usage is TRBV7-2 and J usage is TRBJ2-1; a possible D gene is TRBD2 (6 bases). CDR1 is SGHTA and CDR2 is FQGNSA in the germline V gene. The CDR3 has 15 residues. Trimming took off 4 bases at V and 6 bases at J, with 16 bases between the two ends. The CDR3 nucleotides are TGTGCCAGCAGCTCCGACTGGAGGGGATTCAATGAGCAGTTCTTC. Protein: CASSSDWRGFNEQFF.

The chain carries TRBV7-3 and TRBJ2-1; D is undetermined. Germline lookup yields CDR1 SGHTA and CDR2 FQGTGA. The CDR3 loop spans 14 amino acids. V lost 0 bases to trimming and J lost 6 bases, with 9 bases between them. The CDR3 sequence: CASSLTGWSNEQFF. The CDR3 DNA reads TGTGCCAGCAGCTTAACAGGGTGGAGCAATGAGCAGTTCTTC.

In this sample, this clonotype turned up a few times. This sequence joins TRBV20-1 and TRBJ2-4, with D unresolved. The length of the CDR3 is 17 residues. Trimming pared 3 bases from V and 4 bases from J, leaving 22 bases between. Germline loops: CDR1 DFQATT, CDR2 SNEGSKA (reference sequence). Here the CDR3 reads CSASLQLSQTDKNIQYF. For the CDR3, the DNA is TGCAGTGCTAGTTTACAGCTCTCCCAGACCGATAAAAACATTCAGTACTTC.

This clonotype was seen only once. The chain is built from TRBV6-2 or TRBV6-3 and TRBJ2-1; TRBD2 aligns across 10 bases. The CDR3 loop spans 15 amino acids. The germline CDR1 and CDR2 sequences are MNHEY and SVGEGT. The ends lost 6 bases at V and 4 bases at J; junction bases unmatched: 6. DNA for the CDR3: TGTGCCAGCAGCCCAACTAGCGGGGAATACAATGAGCAGTTCTTC. It codes for CASSPTSGEYNEQFF.

In this sample, this clonotype turned up many times. V gene TRBV7-8 combines with J gene TRBJ2-5, with TRBD2 matching 8 bases. Losses at the gene ends were 2 bases for V and 1 base for J; bases not matched to a gene: 9. The CDR3 is 17 amino acids. Germline values: CDR1 SGHVS, CDR2 FQNEAQ. In DNA, the CDR3 is TGTGCCAGCAGCTTACGGGGTCGGGAGGGATCCCAAGAGACCCAGTACTTC. Translated, it gives CASSLRGREGSQETQYF.

This chain links TRBV3-1 with TRBJ2-7; 8 bases are a match to TRBD2. Germline V gives CDR1 LGHDT, CDR2 YNNKEL (reference sequence). The CDR3 has 16 residues. V lost 0 bases and J lost 4; bases outside the gene matches: 8. The CDR3 loop reads CASSQDVTLAGYEQYF. CDR3 bases: TGTGCCAGCAGCCAAGACGTGACGTTAGCGGGGTACGAGCAGTACTTC.

By share, this clonotype counts as medium-sized. This rearrangement joins TRBV29-1 to TRBJ2-5; TRBD1 aligns across 7 bases. Losses at the gene ends were 6 bases for V and 12 bases for J; bases not matched to a gene: 10. Per the germline V gene, CDR1 is SQVTM and CDR2 is ANQGSEA. The CDR3 is made up of 11 amino acids. CDR3 residues: CSVPGQAEKYF. The CDR3 DNA sequence: TGCAGCGTCCCCGGACAGGCCGAGAAGTACTTC.

The chain joins TRBV7-8 to TRBJ2-3, with a possible D match to TRBD2 (7 bases). CDR3 length equals 16 residues. The V gene's germline CDR1 is SGHVS and CDR2 FQNEAQ. V was pared by 8 bases and J by 1 base, with 19 bases between. As DNA, the CDR3 is TGTGCCAGCCGCGGGGCGGGGGCCCGACGCACAGATACGCAGTATTTT. Translation: CASRGAGARRTDTQYF.

This chain links TRBV18 with TRBJ2-2, with no clear D. The V gene's germline CDR1 is KGHSH and CDR2 LQKENI. The CDR3 runs 13 residues. Trimming shortened V by 4 bases and J by 5 bases, and 8 bases separated the two germline ends. The CDR3 reads CASSRLETGELFF. As DNA, the CDR3 is TGTGCCAGCTCACGATTGGAGACCGGGGAGCTGTTTTTT.

The chain combines TRBV25-1 with TRBJ1-6; D might be TRBD1 (6 bases). CDR3 length: 13 amino acids. Per germline, CDR1 MGHDK and CDR2 SYGVNS. V was clipped by 10 bases and J by 7 bases, with 14 bases between them. For the CDR3, the DNA is TGTGCCACCACGGGACAAGGCAATTCACCCCTCCACTTT. Residues: CATTGQGNSPLHF.

The V gene is TRBV20-1, the J gene TRBJ1-6, with a weak D call TRBD1 (5 bases). The germline V and J ends were trimmed by 1 base and 6 bases, with 7 bases remaining between them. Germline V gene data show CDR1 as DFQATT and CDR2 as SNEGSKA (reference sequence). The CDR3 loop spans 13 amino acids. For the CDR3, the DNA is TGCAGTGCTAGAGCCCAGGGTAATTCACCCCTCCACTTT. Its protein is CSARAQGNSPLHF.

J is TRBJ1-5 and V is TRBV6-2 or TRBV6-3; 8 bases map to TRBD1. Trimming cost V 7 bases and J 6 bases; bases outside gene matches: 11. From germline, CDR1 is MNHEY and CDR2 SVGEGT. This CDR3 is built from 15 residues. The CDR3 DNA follows: TGTGCCAGCAAAACCACAGGGGGTCAACGTCAGCCCCAGCATTTT. Its protein product is CASKTTGGQRQPQHF.

CDR3 residues: CASSLSSNTYTDTQYF. In nucleotides, the CDR3 is TGCGCCAGCAGCTTGTCGTCAAATACATACACAGATACGCAGTATTTT. This chain links TRBV5-1 with TRBJ2-3; D not certain. Germline assignment: CDR1 SGHRS and CDR2 YFSETQ. V was pared by 1 base and J by 2 bases, with 14 bases between. This CDR3 comprises 16 residues.

The CDR3 DNA follows: TGTGCCAGCAGTGAAGTACCAGGGACAGAGTATGGCTACACCTTC. It translates to CASSEVPGTEYGYTF. This chain connects TRBV6-1 to TRBJ1-2, with 7 bases fitting TRBD1. Germline V gene data show CDR1 as MNHNS and CDR2 as SASEGT. V trimming: 1 base; J trimming: 5 bases; junction bases outside the gene matches: 7. The CDR3 covers 15 residues.

This clonotype has a handful of counts. The chain recombines TRBV9 with TRBJ2-7; D unresolved. The CDR3 length is 13 residues. V gave up 4 bases and J gave up 5 bases, with 13 bases separating them. The germline V gene encodes CDR1 SGDLS and CDR2 YYNGEE. The CDR3 here is CASSLGPIDEQYF. The CDR3 DNA follows: TGTGCCAGCAGCCTCGGACCAATCGACGAGCAGTACTTC.

The gene calls are TRBV6-5 and TRBJ1-1; D possibly corresponds to TRBD1 (5 bases). This CDR3 has 15 residues. The V end was cut by 3 bases, the J end by 10 bases, with 21 bases between. The germline V gene has CDR1 MNHEY and CDR2 SVGAGI. The CDR3 spells CASSYIGSGGELAFF. CDR3 nucleotide sequence: TGTGCCAGCAGTTATATTGGGTCCGGGGGGGAACTAGCTTTCTTT.

This chain connects TRBV5-6 to TRBJ2-3; TRBD1 might be the D (6 bases). Trimming took 2 bases from V and 0 from J, leaving 16 bases between them. The CDR3 sequence is 17 residues long. Germline loops: CDR1 SGHDT, CDR2 YYEEEE. The CDR3 spells CASSFSNREPSTDTQYF. CDR3 DNA: TGTGCCAGCAGCTTCTCCAACAGGGAACCTAGCACAGATACGCAGTATTTT.

There are many counts of this clonotype. This chain uses TRBV6-5 with TRBJ2-7, with 7 bases that match TRBD1. The CDR3 sequence is 15 residues long. V lost 6 bases to trimming and J lost 0 bases; unmatched junction nucleotides: 8. Germline V gene lookup returns CDR1 MNHEY and CDR2 SVGAGI. The CDR3 spells CASRRKGTVSYEQYV. The CDR3 DNA follows: TGTGCCAGCAGGCGAAAGGGGACAGTCTCCTACGAGCAGTACGTC.

This chain joins TRBV12-3 or TRBV12-4 and TRBJ1-5; D not certain. Trimming took off 2 bases at V and 0 bases at J, with 8 bases between the two ends. CDR3 length: 15 residues. CDR3 region: CASSLMAGSNQPQHF. The DNA of the CDR3 is TGTGCCAGCAGTTTAATGGCGGGTAGCAATCAGCCCCAGCATTTT.

This clonotype has just a few counts. This chain uses TRBV3-1 with TRBJ2-5; TRBD2 matches at 8 bases. With 4 bases clipped from V and 2 bases from J, the junction kept 6 bases outside the gene matches. Germline V gene lookup returns CDR1 LGHDT and CDR2 YNNKEL (reference sequence). This CDR3 region has 15 residues. CDR3 sequence reads: CASSRAGGYQETQYF. The CDR3 nucleotides read TGTGCCAGCAGCCGTGCGGGGGGCTATCAAGAGACCCAGTACTTC.

This sequence joins TRBV5-1 and TRBJ1-4; no clear D gene. Trimming removed 4 bases at V and 7 bases at J, with 14 bases between. Germline V gene sequence: CDR1 SGHRS, CDR2 YFSETQ. The CDR3 covers 14 residues. The CDR3 loop reads CASSQAIYGEKLFF. The CDR3 nucleotides read TGCGCCAGCAGCCAGGCGATTTACGGTGAAAAACTGTTTTTT.

This chain uses TRBV5-1 with TRBJ2-7; a weak D match, TRBD2 (5 bases). The CDR3 consists of 13 residues. The germline V and J ends were trimmed by 4 bases and 4 bases, with 12 bases remaining between them. Germline V gene data show CDR1 as SGHRS and CDR2 as YFSETQ. CDR3 in amino acids: CASSRLRDYEQYF. CDR3 DNA: TGCGCCAGCAGCCGTCTTCGGGATTACGAGCAGTACTTC.

This clonotype has more than one count but fewer than ten. The chain is built from TRBV24-1 and TRBJ2-1; TRBD1 agrees at 8 bases. Germline V CDR1 and CDR2: KGHDR, SFDVKD. V lost 3 bases, J lost 5 bases, and 8 bases stayed unmatched. The CDR3 is made up of 16 amino acids. CDR3 loop: CATSDLDRAAHNEQFF. Here the CDR3 DNA reads TGTGCCACCAGTGATCTGGACAGGGCGGCCCACAATGAGCAGTTCTTC.

V gene TRBV5-1 combines with J gene TRBJ1-1; no firm D call. The V end was cut by 0 bases, the J end by 3 bases, with 18 bases between. The CDR3 is made up of 17 amino acids. CDR1 and CDR2 (germline): SGHRS, YFSETQ. Here the CDR3 reads CASSLAPVVGMYTEAFF. The CDR3 DNA is TGCGCCAGCAGCTTGGCACCCGTGGTGGGGATGTACACTGAAGCTTTCTTT.

The J gene is TRBJ2-3, the V gene TRBV6-6; TRBD2 aligns across 7 bases. With V trimmed by 6 bases and J by 0 bases, 9 bases remained unmatched. CDR3 length: 16 residues. The germline gives CDR1 MNHNY, CDR2 SVGAGI (reference sequence). The chain's CDR3 is CASSSRGLSSTDTQYF. CDR3 sequence (DNA): TGTGCCAGCAGCTCACGGGGACTATCTAGCACAGATACGCAGTATTTT.

The rearrangement uses TRBV24-1 and TRBJ2-1; TRBD1 aligns across 12 bases. This CDR3 has 14 amino acids. The junction had 5 bases not matched to a gene; V was cut back by 9 bases and J by 6 bases. Germline CDR1 KGHDR, CDR2 SFDVKD. The CDR3 region is CATGGQGALNEQFF. Here the CDR3 DNA reads TGTGCCACCGGGGGACAGGGGGCTCTCAATGAGCAGTTCTTC.

The chain recombines TRBV20-1 with TRBJ2-7; D is ambiguous. This CDR3 is built from 14 residues. Germline assignment: CDR1 DFQATT and CDR2 SNEGSKA (reference sequence). Trimming took 4 bases from V and 5 from J, leaving 18 bases between them. The CDR3 DNA sequence: TGCAGTGCTACATCATACACTAAAGGAAACGAGCAGTACTTC. The encoded protein is CSATSYTKGNEQYF.

This clonotype was recorded at least ten times. The chain recombines TRBV18 with TRBJ1-1; D uncertain. Germline CDR1 reads KGHSH; CDR2 reads LQKENI. V lost 4 bases and J lost 0, with 12 bases in between. This CDR3 has 15 amino acids. CDR3: CASSLRTGMNTEAFF. The CDR3 DNA sequence: TGTGCCAGCTCACTCCGGACGGGGATGAACACTGAAGCTTTCTTT.

The chain is built from TRBV5-1 and TRBJ1-1; TRBD1 might be the D (5 bases). Trimming took 1 base from V and 1 from J, leaving 14 bases between them. Germline loops: CDR1 SGHRS, CDR2 YFSETQ. The CDR3 has 16 amino acids. DNA of the CDR3: TGCGCCAGCAGCTTGTGGGGCAGCCAGCAGAACACTGAAGCTTTCTTT. It codes for CASSLWGSQQNTEAFF. The full variable domain, with the rest looked up from reference TRBV5-1 and TRBJ1-1, is KAGVTQTPRYLIKTRGQQVTLSCSPISGHRSVSWYQQTPGQGLQFLFEYFSETQRNKGNFPGRFSGRQFSNSRSEMNVSTLELGDSALYLCASSLWGSQQNTEAFFGQGTRLTVV.